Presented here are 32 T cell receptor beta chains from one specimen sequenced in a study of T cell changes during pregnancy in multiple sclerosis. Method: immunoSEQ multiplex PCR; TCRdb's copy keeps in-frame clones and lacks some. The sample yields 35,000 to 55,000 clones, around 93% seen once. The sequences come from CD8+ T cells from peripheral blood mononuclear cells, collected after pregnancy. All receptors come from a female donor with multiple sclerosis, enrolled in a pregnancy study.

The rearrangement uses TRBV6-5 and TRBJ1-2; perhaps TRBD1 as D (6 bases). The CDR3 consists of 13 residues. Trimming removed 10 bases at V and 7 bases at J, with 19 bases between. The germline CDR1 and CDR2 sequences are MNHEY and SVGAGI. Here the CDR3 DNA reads TGTGCCACCTTCCAAGGGGGGGGTCCTGGCTACACCTTC. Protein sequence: CATFQGGGPGYTF.

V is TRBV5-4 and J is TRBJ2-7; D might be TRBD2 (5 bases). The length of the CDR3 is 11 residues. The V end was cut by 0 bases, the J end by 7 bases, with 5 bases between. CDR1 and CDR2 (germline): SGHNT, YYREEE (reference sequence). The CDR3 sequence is CASSLGEEQYF. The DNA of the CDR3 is TGTGCCAGCAGCTTGGGGGAGGAGCAGTACTTC.

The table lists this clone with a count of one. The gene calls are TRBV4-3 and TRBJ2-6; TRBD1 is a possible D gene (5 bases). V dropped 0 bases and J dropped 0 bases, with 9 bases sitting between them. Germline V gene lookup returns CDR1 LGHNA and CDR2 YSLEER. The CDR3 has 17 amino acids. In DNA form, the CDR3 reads TGCGCCAGCAGCCAAGACAGGCAGGGCTCTGGGGCCAACGTCCTGACTTTC. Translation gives CASSQDRQGSGANVLTF.

The CDR3 DNA reads TGTGCCAGTAGTACCGGACTTTACAATGAGCAGTTCTTC. Translated, it gives CASSTGLYNEQFF. This chain links TRBV19 with TRBJ2-1; tentatively, D is TRBD2 (5 bases). The V end was cut by 4 bases, the J end by 4 bases, with 8 bases between. Looked up from germline, CDR1 is LNHDA and CDR2 is SQIVND (reference sequence). CDR3 length: 13 amino acids.

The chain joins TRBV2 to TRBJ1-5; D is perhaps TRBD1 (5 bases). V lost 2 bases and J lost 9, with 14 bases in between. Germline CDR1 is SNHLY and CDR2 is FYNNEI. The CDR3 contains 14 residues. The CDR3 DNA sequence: TGTGCCAGCAGTGAACGGGGGACCCAATTGCCCCAGCATTTT. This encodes CASSERGTQLPQHF.

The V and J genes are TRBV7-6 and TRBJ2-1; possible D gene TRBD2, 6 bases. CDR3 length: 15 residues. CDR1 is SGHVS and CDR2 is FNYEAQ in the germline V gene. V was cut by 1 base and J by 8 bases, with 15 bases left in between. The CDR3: CASSLERDFFDEQFF. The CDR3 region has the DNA TGTGCCAGCAGCTTAGAACGGGACTTCTTCGATGAGCAGTTCTTC.

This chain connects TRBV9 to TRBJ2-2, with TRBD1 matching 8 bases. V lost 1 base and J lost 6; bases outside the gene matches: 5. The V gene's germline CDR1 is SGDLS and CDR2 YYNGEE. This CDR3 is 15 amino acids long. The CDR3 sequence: CASSVSGGIAGELFF. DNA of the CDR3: TGTGCCAGCAGCGTATCAGGGGGCATCGCCGGGGAGCTGTTTTTT.

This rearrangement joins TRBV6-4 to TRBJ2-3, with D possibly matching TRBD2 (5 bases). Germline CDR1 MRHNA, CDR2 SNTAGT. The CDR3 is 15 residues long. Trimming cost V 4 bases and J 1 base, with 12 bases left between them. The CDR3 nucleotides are TGTGCCAGCAGTGGAAGCGGTGGGGGCACAGATACGCAGTATTTT. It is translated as CASSGSGGGTDTQYF.

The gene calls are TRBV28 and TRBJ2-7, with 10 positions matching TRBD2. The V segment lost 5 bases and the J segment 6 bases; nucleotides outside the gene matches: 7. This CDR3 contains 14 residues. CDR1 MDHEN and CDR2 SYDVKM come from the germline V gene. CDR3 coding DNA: TGTGCCAGCAGTCCCGGGGTAGCGGGAGGCGAGCAGTACTTC. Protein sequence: CASSPGVAGGEQYF.

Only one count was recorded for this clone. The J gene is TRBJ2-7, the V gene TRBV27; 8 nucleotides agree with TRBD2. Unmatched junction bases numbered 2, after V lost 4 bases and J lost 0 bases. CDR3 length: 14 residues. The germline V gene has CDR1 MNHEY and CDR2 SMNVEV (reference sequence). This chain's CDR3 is CASSSSGSSYEQYF. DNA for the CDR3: TGTGCCAGCAGTTCCAGCGGGAGCTCCTACGAGCAGTACTTC.

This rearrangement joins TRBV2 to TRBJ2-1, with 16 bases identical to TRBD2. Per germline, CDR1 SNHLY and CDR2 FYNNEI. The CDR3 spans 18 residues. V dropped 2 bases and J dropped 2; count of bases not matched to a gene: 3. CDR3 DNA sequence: TGTGCCAGCAGTGAATTGGGGACTAGCGGGAGGGCCTACAATGAGCAGTTCTTC. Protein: CASSELGTSGRAYNEQFF.

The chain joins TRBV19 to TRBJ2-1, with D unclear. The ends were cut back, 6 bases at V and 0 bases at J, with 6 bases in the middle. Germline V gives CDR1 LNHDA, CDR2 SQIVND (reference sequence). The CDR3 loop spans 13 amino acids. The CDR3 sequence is CASRTGSYNEQFF. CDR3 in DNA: TGTGCCAGTAGAACGGGCTCCTACAATGAGCAGTTCTTC.

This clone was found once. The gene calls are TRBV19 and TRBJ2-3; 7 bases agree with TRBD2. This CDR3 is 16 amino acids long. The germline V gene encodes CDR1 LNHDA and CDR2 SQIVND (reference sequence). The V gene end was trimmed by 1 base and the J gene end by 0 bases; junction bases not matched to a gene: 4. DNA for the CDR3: TGTGCCAGTAGTATAGGGGCTAGCGGAAGCACAGATACGCAGTATTTT. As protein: CASSIGASGSTDTQYF.

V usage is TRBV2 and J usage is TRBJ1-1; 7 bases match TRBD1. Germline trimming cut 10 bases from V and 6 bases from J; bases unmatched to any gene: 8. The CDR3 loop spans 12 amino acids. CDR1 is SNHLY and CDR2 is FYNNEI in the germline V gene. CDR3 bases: TGTGCCAAACAGGGGAAAATCGCTGAAGCTTTCTTT. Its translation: CAKQGKIAEAFF.

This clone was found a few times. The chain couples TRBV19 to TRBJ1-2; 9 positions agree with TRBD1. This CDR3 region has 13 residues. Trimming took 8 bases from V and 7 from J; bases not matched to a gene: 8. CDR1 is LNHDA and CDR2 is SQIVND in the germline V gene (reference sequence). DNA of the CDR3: TGTGCCAGTCGTCGGGGACAGGGTGTTGGCTACACCTTC. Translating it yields CASRRGQGVGYTF.

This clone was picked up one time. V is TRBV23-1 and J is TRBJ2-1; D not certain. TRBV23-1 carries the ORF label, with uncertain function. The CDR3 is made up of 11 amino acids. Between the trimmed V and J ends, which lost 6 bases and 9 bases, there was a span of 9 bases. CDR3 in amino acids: CASRTPSEQFF. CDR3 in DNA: TGCGCCAGCAGGACCCCTAGTGAGCAGTTCTTC.

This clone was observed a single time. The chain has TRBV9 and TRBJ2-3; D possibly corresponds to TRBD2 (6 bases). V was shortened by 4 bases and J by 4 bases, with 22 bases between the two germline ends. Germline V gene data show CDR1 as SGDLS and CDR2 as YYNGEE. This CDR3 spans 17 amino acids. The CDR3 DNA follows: TGTGCCAGCAGCCCATACAGCCGGGACTCCCCGGCAGATACGCAGTATTTT. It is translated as CASSPYSRDSPADTQYF.

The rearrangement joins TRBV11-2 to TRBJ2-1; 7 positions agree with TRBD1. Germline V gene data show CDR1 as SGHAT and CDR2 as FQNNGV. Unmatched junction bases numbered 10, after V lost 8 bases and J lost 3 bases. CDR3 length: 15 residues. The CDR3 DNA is TGTGCCAGCGGGACAGTTCCGACCGTCTACAATGAGCAGTTCTTC. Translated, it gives CASGTVPTVYNEQFF.

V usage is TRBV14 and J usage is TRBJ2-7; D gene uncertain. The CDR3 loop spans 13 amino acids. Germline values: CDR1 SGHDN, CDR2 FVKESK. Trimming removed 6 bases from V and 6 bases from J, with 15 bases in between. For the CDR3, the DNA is TGTGCCAGCAGTCCCACGGTACCGGGCGAGCAGTACTTC. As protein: CASSPTVPGEQYF.

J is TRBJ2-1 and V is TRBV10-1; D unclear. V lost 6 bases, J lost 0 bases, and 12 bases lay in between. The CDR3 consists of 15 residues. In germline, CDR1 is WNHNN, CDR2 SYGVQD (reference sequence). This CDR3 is CASSPGMSSYNEQFF. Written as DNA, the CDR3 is TGCGCCAGCAGCCCCGGTATGAGCTCCTACAATGAGCAGTTCTTC.

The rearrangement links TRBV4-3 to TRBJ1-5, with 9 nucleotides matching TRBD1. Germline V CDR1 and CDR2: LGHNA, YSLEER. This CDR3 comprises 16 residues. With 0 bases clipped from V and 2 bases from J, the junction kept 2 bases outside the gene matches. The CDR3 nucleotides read TGCGCCAGCAGCCAAGACCGGACAGGGGGCAATCAGCCCCAGCATTTT. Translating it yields CASSQDRTGGNQPQHF.

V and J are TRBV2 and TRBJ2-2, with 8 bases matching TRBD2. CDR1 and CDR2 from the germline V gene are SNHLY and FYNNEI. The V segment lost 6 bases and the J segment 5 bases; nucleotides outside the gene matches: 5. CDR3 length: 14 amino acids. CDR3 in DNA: TGTGCCAGCAGCCCAGCGGGGGTGACCGGGGAGCTGTTTTTT. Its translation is CASSPAGVTGELFF. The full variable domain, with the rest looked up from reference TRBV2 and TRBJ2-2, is EPEVTQTPSHQVTQMGQEVILRCVPISNHLYFYWYRQILGQKVEFLVSFYNNEISEKSEIFDDQFSVERPDGSNFTLKIRSTKLEDSAMYFCASSPAGVTGELFFGEGSRLTVL.

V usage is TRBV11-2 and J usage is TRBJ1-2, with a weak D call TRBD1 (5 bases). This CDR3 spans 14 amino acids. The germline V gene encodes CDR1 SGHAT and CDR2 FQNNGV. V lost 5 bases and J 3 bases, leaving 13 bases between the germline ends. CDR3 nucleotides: TGTGCCAGCAGCCTCGCGGGGGACGACTATGGCTACACCTTC. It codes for CASSLAGDDYGYTF.

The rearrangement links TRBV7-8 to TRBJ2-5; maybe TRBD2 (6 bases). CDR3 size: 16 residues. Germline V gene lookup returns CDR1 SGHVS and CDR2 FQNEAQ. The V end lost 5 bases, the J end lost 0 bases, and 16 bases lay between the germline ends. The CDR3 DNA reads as TGTGCCAGCAGCCGTGGGGGGAACGGCCACCAAGAGACCCAGTACTTC. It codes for CASSRGGNGHQETQYF.

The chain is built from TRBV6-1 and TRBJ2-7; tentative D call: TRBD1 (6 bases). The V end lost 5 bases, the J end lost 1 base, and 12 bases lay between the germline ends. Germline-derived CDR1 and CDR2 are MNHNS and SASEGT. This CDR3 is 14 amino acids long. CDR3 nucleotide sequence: TGTGCCAGCAGTAAGGGGCAGGGGTCCTACGAGCAGTACTTC. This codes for CASSKGQGSYEQYF.

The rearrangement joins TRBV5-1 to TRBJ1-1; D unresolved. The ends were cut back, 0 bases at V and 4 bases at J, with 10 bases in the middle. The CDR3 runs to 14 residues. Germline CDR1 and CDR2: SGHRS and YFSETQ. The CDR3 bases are TGCGCCAGCAGCTTGGGCAGCGGCGGCACTGAAGCTTTCTTT. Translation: CASSLGSGGTEAFF.

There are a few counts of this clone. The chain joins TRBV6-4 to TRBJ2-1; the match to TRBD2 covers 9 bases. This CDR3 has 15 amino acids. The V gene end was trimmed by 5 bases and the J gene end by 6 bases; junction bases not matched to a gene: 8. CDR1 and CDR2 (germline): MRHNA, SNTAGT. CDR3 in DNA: TGTGCCAGCAGTATTCTAGCGGGATCTGCCAATGAGCAGTTCTTC. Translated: CASSILAGSANEQFF.

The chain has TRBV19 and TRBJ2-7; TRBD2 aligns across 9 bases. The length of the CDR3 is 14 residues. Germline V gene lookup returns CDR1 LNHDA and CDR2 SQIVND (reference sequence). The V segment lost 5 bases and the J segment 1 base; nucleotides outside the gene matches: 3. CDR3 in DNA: TGTGCCAGTAGTTTAGCGGGAGCTTCCTACGAGCAGTACTTC. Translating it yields CASSLAGASYEQYF.

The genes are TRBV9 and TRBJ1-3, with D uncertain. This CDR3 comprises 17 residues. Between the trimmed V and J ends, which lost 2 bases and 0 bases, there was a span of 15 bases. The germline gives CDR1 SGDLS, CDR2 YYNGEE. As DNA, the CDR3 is TGTGCCAGCAGCGTGGGCCCAATGACGAGCTCTGGAAACACCATATATTTT. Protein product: CASSVGPMTSSGNTIYF.

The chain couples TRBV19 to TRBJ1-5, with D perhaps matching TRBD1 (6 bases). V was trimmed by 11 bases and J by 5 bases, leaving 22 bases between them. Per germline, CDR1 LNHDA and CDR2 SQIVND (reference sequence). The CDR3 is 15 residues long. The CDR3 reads CASQPGGGAYQPQHF. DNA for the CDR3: TGTGCCTCACAGCCGGGGGGGGGCGCGTATCAGCCCCAGCATTTT.

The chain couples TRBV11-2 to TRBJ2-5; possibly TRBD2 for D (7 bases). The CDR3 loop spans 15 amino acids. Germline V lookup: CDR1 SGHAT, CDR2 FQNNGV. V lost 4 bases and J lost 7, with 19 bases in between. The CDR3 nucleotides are TGTGCCAGCAGCTGGGGGGGCGCCGGGGAGGGGACCCAGTACTTC. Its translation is CASSWGGAGEGTQYF. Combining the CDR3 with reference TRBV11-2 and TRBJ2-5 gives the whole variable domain EAGVAQSPRYKIIEKRQSVAFWCNPISGHATLYWYQQILGQGPKLLIQFQNNGVVDDSQLPKDRFSAERLKGVDSTLKIQPAKLEDSAVYLCASSWGGAGEGTQYFGPGTRLLVL.

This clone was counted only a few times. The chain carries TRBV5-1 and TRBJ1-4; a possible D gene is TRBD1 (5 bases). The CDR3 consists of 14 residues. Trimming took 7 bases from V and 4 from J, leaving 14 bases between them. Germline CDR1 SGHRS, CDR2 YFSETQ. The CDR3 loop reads CASRGAGSNEKLFF. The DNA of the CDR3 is TGCGCCAGCCGTGGGGCAGGCAGTAATGAAAAACTGTTTTTT.